Below are 23 T cell receptor beta chains sequenced from a single sample in a study of T cells after yellow fever vaccination. TCRdb itself ran the 5' RACE reads through MiXCR, one entry per CDR3 protein. The profile shows over 200,000 distinct CDR3 sequences, 5.5% to 8.5% of them singletons. The sample here was CD4+ T cells sorted from PBMCs, taken on the day of the yellow fever booster vaccination. All receptors derive from a man aged 25 to 40 who received the YFV17D yellow fever vaccine.

The chain links TRBV9 to TRBJ1-1; D is unclear. Germline V gene lookup returns CDR1 SGDLS and CDR2 YYNGEE. The V end was cut by 0 bases, the J end by 1 base, with 19 bases between. This CDR3 comprises 18 residues. CDR3 nucleotide sequence: TGTGCCAGCAGCGTAGAAAATGGTCCAGTCCCGGGGAACACTGAAGCTTTCTTT. Its protein product is CASSVENGPVPGNTEAFF.

At least ten counts were recorded for this clonotype. The chain recombines TRBV5-1 with TRBJ2-3; D unclear. Between the trimmed V and J ends, which lost 5 bases and 4 bases, there was a span of 5 bases. This CDR3 comprises 11 residues. Germline CDR1 reads SGHRS; CDR2 reads YFSETQ. CDR3 residues: CASRSSDTQYF. CDR3 in DNA: TGCGCCAGCAGGAGTTCAGATACGCAGTATTTT.

This clonotype was detected ten times or more. The V call is TRBV7-2, the J call TRBJ2-1; D possibly corresponds to TRBD2 (6 bases). The CDR3 sequence is 13 residues long. Germline V CDR1 and CDR2: SGHTA, FQGNSA. The V gene lost 1 base and the J gene lost 10 bases, with 11 bases spanning the gap. As DNA, the CDR3 is TGTGCCAGCAGCTTAGTCCGGGAGACGGAGCAGTTCTTC. Translating it yields CASSLVRETEQFF.

The rearrangement uses TRBV20-1 and TRBJ2-2; 11 bases map to TRBD2. The germline V gene has CDR1 DFQATT and CDR2 SNEGSKA (reference sequence). The CDR3 runs 17 residues. The V segment lost 5 bases and the J segment 4 bases; nucleotides outside the gene matches: 12. This CDR3 is CSARPHRLAGITGELFF. The CDR3 DNA sequence: TGCAGTGCTCGTCCCCACCGACTAGCGGGAATCACCGGGGAGCTGTTTTTT.

This clonotype occurred many times. CDR3 protein: CASSLGGNNQPQHF. DNA for the CDR3: TGTGCCAGCAGCTTGGGGGGGAACAATCAGCCCCAGCATTTT. The rearrangement uses TRBV5-6 and TRBJ1-5, with D tentatively TRBD1 (5 bases). CDR1 SGHDT and CDR2 YYEEEE come from the germline V gene. The CDR3 length is 14 residues. V lost 0 bases and J 3 bases, leaving 7 bases between the germline ends.

This clonotype was observed at least ten times. The chain employs TRBV2 and TRBJ2-3, with a weak D call TRBD2 (6 bases). CDR1 and CDR2 from the germline V gene are SNHLY and FYNNEI. This CDR3 comprises 14 residues. The V gene lost 6 bases and the J gene lost 1 base, with 11 bases spanning the gap. Here the CDR3 DNA reads TGTGCCAGCAGGAAGGCTAGCGGCACAGATACGCAGTATTTT. The encoded protein is CASRKASGTDTQYF.

This clonotype has ten or more counts. The CDR3 spells CATSRDKGSGDYNEQFF. In nucleotides, the CDR3 is TGTGCCACCAGCAGAGATAAGGGATCGGGAGACTACAATGAGCAGTTCTTC. The rearrangement links TRBV15 to TRBJ2-1, with D possibly matching TRBD2 (6 bases). The CDR3 sequence is 17 residues long. Deletions cut 0 bases from V and 3 bases from J, with 15 bases between. Germline lookup yields CDR1 LNHNV and CDR2 YYDKDF (reference sequence).

This chain uses TRBV6-4 with TRBJ2-5; a weak D match, TRBD1 (5 bases). The germline V gene has CDR1 MRHNA and CDR2 SNTAGT. The CDR3 spans 19 residues. Trimming stripped 5 bases from V and 0 bases from J, with 25 bases between. CDR3 loop: CASSHPRGKGSKYQETQYF. CDR3 in DNA: TGTGCCAGCAGTCACCCTAGGGGCAAGGGGTCCAAGTACCAAGAGACCCAGTACTTC.

The V call is TRBV3-1, the J call TRBJ2-1; tentatively, D is TRBD2 (5 bases). Germline CDR1 LGHDT, CDR2 YNNKEL (reference sequence). The CDR3 length is 14 residues. Deletions cut 9 bases from V and 10 bases from J, with 22 bases between. As DNA, the CDR3 is TGTGCCAGTATCCCATCGGGCAGCGGACGGGAGCAGTTCTTC. It yields the protein CASIPSGSGREQFF.

This clonotype was observed a handful of times. The rearrangement uses TRBV29-1 and TRBJ2-7; 10 bases match TRBD1. This CDR3 has 14 residues. CDR1 is SQVTM and CDR2 is ANQGSEA in the germline V gene. After removal of 6 bases from V and 5 bases from J, the junction contained 10 bases not matched to a gene. CDR3: CSVVIRTGGDEQYF. The CDR3 DNA sequence: TGCAGCGTGGTGATAAGGACAGGGGGAGACGAGCAGTACTTC.

The chain couples TRBV20-1 to TRBJ2-7, with D perhaps being TRBD1 or TRBD2 (6 bases each). This CDR3 is built from 13 residues. Trimming stripped 4 bases from V and 5 bases from J, with 15 bases between. Germline CDR1 DFQATT, CDR2 SNEGSKA (reference sequence). CDR3 residues: CSAISGQGNEQYF. The CDR3 coding sequence is TGCAGTGCTATCAGCGGGCAGGGGAACGAGCAGTACTTC.

This clonotype was seen more than once but under ten times. The chain joins TRBV6-5 to TRBJ1-2, with D perhaps TRBD1 (5 bases). Germline V gene data show CDR1 as MNHEY and CDR2 as SVGAGI. CDR3 length: 14 residues. V was pared by 6 bases and J by 2 bases, with 13 bases between. This CDR3 is CASRAGTSNYGYTF. The CDR3 bases are TGTGCCAGCAGAGCCGGGACTTCCAACTATGGCTACACCTTC.

Only a few counts were recorded for this clonotype. The chain combines TRBV6-5 with TRBJ2-6, with D uncertain. Germline V CDR1 and CDR2: MNHEY, SVGAGI. Deletions cut 8 bases from V and 4 bases from J, with 15 bases between. The CDR3 consists of 15 residues. CDR3 residues: CASDYDQTGANVLTF. The CDR3 DNA reads TGTGCCAGCGATTACGACCAAACCGGGGCCAACGTCCTGACTTTC.

This clonotype turned up a few times. The rearrangement links TRBV14 to TRBJ2-5, with D hard to call. V gave up 0 bases and J gave up 1 base, with 12 bases separating them. This CDR3 spans 16 amino acids. CDR1 is SGHDN and CDR2 is FVKESK in the germline V gene. CDR3 in DNA: TGTGCCAGCAGCCAAGATAGGCCCCGACTCCAAGAGACCCAGTACTTC. This codes for CASSQDRPRLQETQYF.

This clonotype was counted ten times or more. The chain joins TRBV29-1 to TRBJ2-7; 7 bases are a match to TRBD2. Germline V lookup: CDR1 SQVTM, CDR2 ANQGSEA. The junction had 2 bases not matched to a gene; V was cut back by 6 bases and J by 3 bases. There are 11 residues in the CDR3. The chain's CDR3 is CSVRTSYEQYF. In DNA, the CDR3 is TGCAGCGTGAGGACTAGCTACGAGCAGTACTTC.

About this clonotype: Being one base from a much bigger clone, this may be a read error. The chain combines TRBV3-1 with TRBJ2-1, with D possibly matching TRBD2 (5 bases). The CDR3 runs 12 residues. V lost 3 bases and J 11 bases, leaving 11 bases between the germline ends. Germline V gene sequence: CDR1 LGHDT, CDR2 YNNKEL (reference sequence). The CDR3 loop reads CASSQRVGKQFF. CDR3 nucleotide sequence: TGTGCCAGCAGCCAGCGGGTGGGGAAGCAGTTCTTC.

This clonotype was counted only a few times. This chain uses TRBV27 with TRBJ2-5; D is perhaps TRBD1 or TRBD2 (6 bases each). Germline V gene lookup returns CDR1 MNHEY and CDR2 SMNVEV (reference sequence). V lost 1 base to trimming and J lost 4 bases, with 10 bases between them. This CDR3 spans 14 amino acids. The CDR3 nucleotides read TGTGCCAGCAGTTTATTACAGGGAGGAGAGACCCAGTACTTC. Its protein product is CASSLLQGGETQYF.

This chain connects TRBV6-5 to TRBJ1-1; 9 bases map to TRBD1. Germline CDR1 reads MNHEY; CDR2 reads SVGAGI. Unmatched junction bases numbered 2, after V lost 5 bases and J lost 1 base. The CDR3 has 14 residues. CDR3 amino acids: CASSTTGGNTEAFF. Here the CDR3 DNA reads TGTGCCAGCAGTACGACAGGGGGGAACACTGAAGCTTTCTTT.

The rearrangement joins TRBV7-2 to TRBJ2-1; 7 bases line up with TRBD2. The trim removed 5 bases at V and 1 base at J, leaving 8 bases unmatched. There are 16 residues in the CDR3. Germline CDR1 reads SGHTA; CDR2 reads FQGNSA. The CDR3: CASSRNSGPSYNEQFF. The CDR3 nucleotides read TGTGCCAGCAGCCGAAATAGCGGGCCATCCTACAATGAGCAGTTCTTC.

V gene TRBV19 combines with J gene TRBJ2-5; 8 bases match TRBD1. After removal of 5 bases from V and 5 bases from J, the junction contained 10 bases not matched to a gene. Germline V gene lookup returns CDR1 LNHDA and CDR2 SQIVND (reference sequence). The CDR3 extends over 15 amino acids. The DNA of the CDR3 is TGTGCCAGTAGTCCCCGGGACAGGCAAGTGGAGACCCAGTACTTC. Translation: CASSPRDRQVETQYF.

The chain recombines TRBV7-2 with TRBJ2-5, with 9 bases lining up with TRBD2. This CDR3 has 16 residues. In germline, CDR1 is SGHTA, CDR2 FQGNSA. The V segment lost 1 base and the J segment 3 bases; nucleotides outside the gene matches: 6. CDR3 sequence (DNA): TGTGCCAGCAGCTTAGGCGGGACTAGCTCTAAAGAGACCCAGTACTTC. It translates to CASSLGGTSSKETQYF.

The chain joins TRBV5-1 to TRBJ1-3, with a weak D call TRBD1 (5 bases). Germline V gene sequence: CDR1 SGHRS, CDR2 YFSETQ. CDR3 size: 15 residues. V lost 4 bases, J lost 0 bases, and 11 bases lay in between. CDR3 DNA: TGCGCCAGCAGCACAGGACGGAGCTCTGGAAACACCATATATTTT. It is translated as CASSTGRSSGNTIYF.

This clonotype was observed a handful of times. The V and J genes are TRBV11-2 and TRBJ2-1; 10 nucleotides match TRBD2. V dropped 9 bases and J dropped 8; count of bases not matched to a gene: 10. Germline CDR1 and CDR2: SGHAT and FQNNGV. This CDR3 spans 14 amino acids. The CDR3 loop reads CASRGEAGGDEQFF. The DNA for the CDR3 is TGTGCCAGTCGCGGGGAAGCGGGGGGGGATGAGCAGTTCTTC.